These T cell receptor beta chains were read from a single sample in a study of T-cell reconstitution after alpha-beta-depleted transplantation in children. TCRdb passed the PCR reads through MiXCR, listing each CDR3 protein once. Of about 540,000 distinct CDR3 sequences listed, around 19% are singletons. The sample consisted of PBMCs from the stem cell graft donor, taken from the stem cell graft. All receptors derive from a human donor who donated a stem cell graft to a child with acute lymphoblastic leukemia. Each CDR3 is given with its conserved first and last residue. The D gene is left open where the match is weak. Rows may omit the clone size; those that give it use once, few, many or a size class.

J gene	D gene	V gene	clone size	CDR3 protein
TRBJ2-7	TRBD2	TRBV5-6	once	CASSSGTGLREQYF
TRBJ2-7	TRBD2	TRBV5-1	-	CASKGGSPHEQYF
TRBJ1-5	TRBD1	TRBV12-3/TRBV12-4	few	CASRGQGSGNQPQHF
TRBJ2-2	-	TRBV18	few	CASSHLMDRNTGELFF
TRBJ2-3	-	TRBV7-9	-	CASSPPDRSPTDTQYF
TRBJ1-4	-	TRBV7-9	-	CASSLAPVGTEKLFF
TRBJ2-1	TRBD2	TRBV7-2	-	CASSVTGTSDYNEQFF
TRBJ2-1	-	TRBV18	-	CASSPLEEQFF
TRBJ2-1	-	TRBV5-1	-	CASSSSLEDDNEQFF
TRBJ1-1	-	TRBV19	few	CASIQGNTEAFF
TRBJ2-2	TRBD1	TRBV5-1	few	CASSLWTGANTGELFF
TRBJ2-7	TRBD1	TRBV20-1	-	CSSRTGGGYEQYF
TRBJ2-1	TRBD2	TRBV25-1	-	CASQREAGVSYNEQFF
TRBJ2-5	-	TRBV14	-	CASSQVGGRQETQYF
TRBJ2-1	-	TRBV9	-	CASSVALGLVDEQFF
TRBJ2-1	-	TRBV12-3/TRBV12-4	once	CASSLSGNERRNEQFF
TRBJ2-2	-	TRBV10-2	-	CASLGATGELFF
TRBJ2-4	TRBD1	TRBV5-1	few	CASSGPTGLAKNIQYF
TRBJ2-3	TRBD1	TRBV12-3/TRBV12-4	-	CASSLIRGTGTGDTQYF
TRBJ2-7	-	TRBV5-5	once	CASSSRDSLSYEQYF
TRBJ2-5	-	TRBV19	-	CASSIDQEETQYF
TRBJ1-2	-	TRBV20-1	-	CSAPRGAGYGYTF
TRBJ2-3	-	TRBV21-1	few	CASSRRVSTDTQYF
TRBJ2-5	-	TRBV20-1	-	CSAHITGYWETQYF
TRBJ2-1	TRBD2	TRBV11-2	-	CASSPARGLAGGPRYNEQFF
TRBJ2-7	TRBD1	TRBV4-1	-	CASSQDQGTGSYEQYF
TRBJ2-7	-	TRBV7-6	-	CASSRSDGSEQYF
TRBJ1-2	-	TRBV9	-	CASSHGTAPIYGYTF
TRBJ2-7	TRBD2	TRBV7-6	-	CASSFSGGQYF
TRBJ2-7	-	TRBV7-9	-	CASSLDGTRQYF
TRBJ2-7	TRBD2	TRBV7-8	-	CASSNDRLAGFDEQYF
TRBJ2-2	TRBD2	TRBV6-4	-	CASSDRPSGNTGELFF
TRBJ2-7	TRBD2	TRBV6-5	few	CASSLGLHYEQYF
TRBJ1-5	TRBD1	TRBV14	few	CASSDTGVEPQHF
TRBJ2-5	-	TRBV11-2	few	CASSLRGMETQYF
TRBJ1-6	-	TRBV7-8	-	CASSLVAQYNSPLHF
TRBJ2-1	TRBD2	TRBV2	-	CASSEGGSGSYEQFF
TRBJ2-7	TRBD1	TRBV5-5	-	CASSGRTGILYEQYF
TRBJ2-3	-	TRBV4-1	few	CASSQAQKTGVTDTQYF
TRBJ1-1	-	TRBV7-9	few	CASSPQVREAFF
TRBJ2-3	-	TRBV12-3/TRBV12-4	-	CASSSHRGNTQYF
TRBJ2-3	-	TRBV12-3/TRBV12-4	-	CASAERERSTDTQYF
TRBJ2-5	TRBD2	TRBV5-6	-	CASSLGPGLAGQETQYF
TRBJ2-1	-	TRBV5-1	-	CASSLLGLGNSYNEQFF
TRBJ1-1	TRBD1	TRBV9	few	CASSVTGTGPFF
TRBJ2-3	TRBD2	TRBV20-1	-	CSANLADSTDTQYF
TRBJ2-3	-	TRBV7-3	-	CASSSLSVDTQYF
TRBJ2-3	-	TRBV5-1	-	CASSPGDTYRFDTQYF
TRBJ1-5	TRBD1	TRBV20-1	few	CSARDVSGTVNQPQHF
TRBJ2-3	TRBD2	TRBV29-1	-	CSVTSEASGLTDTQYF
TRBJ2-7	-	TRBV7-9	-	CASTPTVLPYEQYF